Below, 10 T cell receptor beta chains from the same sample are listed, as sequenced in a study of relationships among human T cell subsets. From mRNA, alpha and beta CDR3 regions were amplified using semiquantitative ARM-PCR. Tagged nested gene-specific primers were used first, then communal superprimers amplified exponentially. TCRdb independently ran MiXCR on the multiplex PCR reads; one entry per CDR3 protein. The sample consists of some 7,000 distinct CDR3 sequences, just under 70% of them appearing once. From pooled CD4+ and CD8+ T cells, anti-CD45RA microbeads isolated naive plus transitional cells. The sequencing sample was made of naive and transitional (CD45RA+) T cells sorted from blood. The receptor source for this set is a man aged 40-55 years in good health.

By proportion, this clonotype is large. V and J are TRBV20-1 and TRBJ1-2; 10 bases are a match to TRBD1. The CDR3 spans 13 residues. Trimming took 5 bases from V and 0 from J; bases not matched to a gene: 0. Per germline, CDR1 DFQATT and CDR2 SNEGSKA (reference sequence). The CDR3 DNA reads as TGCAGTGCTGGACAGGGGGCTAACTATGGCTACACCTTC. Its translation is CSAGQGANYGYTF.

CDR3 in DNA: TGTGCCAGCAGCCCTGGACTAGCGGGGGCCTCCTACGAGCAGTACTTC. Translating it yields CASSPGLAGASYEQYF. V is TRBV14 and J is TRBJ2-7; 13 bases match TRBD2. This CDR3 has 16 residues. Germline CDR1 SGHDN, CDR2 FVKESK. V shed 4 bases and J 0 bases; nucleotides not matched to a gene: 3.

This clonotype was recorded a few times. The CDR3 nucleotides are TGTGCCAGCAGCCCCGGGACAGGTTGGAACTATGGCTACACCTTC. Protein product: CASSPGTGWNYGYTF. V and J are TRBV11-2 and TRBJ1-2; 8 positions agree with TRBD1. The germline V gene has CDR1 SGHAT and CDR2 FQNNGV. The CDR3 is 15 residues long. J gave up 2 bases and V 5 bases, and 7 bases lay outside the gene matches.

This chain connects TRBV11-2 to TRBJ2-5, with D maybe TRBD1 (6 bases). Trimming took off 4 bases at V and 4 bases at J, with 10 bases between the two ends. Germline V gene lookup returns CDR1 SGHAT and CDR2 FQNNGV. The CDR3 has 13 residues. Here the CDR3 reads CASSSGVGETQYF. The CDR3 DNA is TGTGCCAGCAGCTCAGGGGTGGGAGAGACCCAGTACTTC. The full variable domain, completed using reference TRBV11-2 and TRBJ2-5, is EAGVAQSPRYKIIEKRQSVAFWCNPISGHATLYWYQQILGQGPKLLIQFQNNGVVDDSQLPKDRFSAERLKGVDSTLKIQPAKLEDSAVYLCASSSGVGETQYFGPGTRLLVL.

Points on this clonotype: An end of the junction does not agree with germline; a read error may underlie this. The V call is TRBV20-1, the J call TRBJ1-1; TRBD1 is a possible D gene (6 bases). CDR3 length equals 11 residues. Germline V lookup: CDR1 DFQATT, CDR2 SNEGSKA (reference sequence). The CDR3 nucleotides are TGCAGTGCGAGAGACAGGCCTGAAGCTTTCTTT. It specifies CSARDRPEAFF.

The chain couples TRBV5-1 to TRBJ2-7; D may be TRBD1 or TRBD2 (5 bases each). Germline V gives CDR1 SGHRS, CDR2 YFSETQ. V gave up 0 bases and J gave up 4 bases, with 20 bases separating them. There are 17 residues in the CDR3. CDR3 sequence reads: CASSLASLMAGTYEQYF. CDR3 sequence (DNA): TGCGCCAGCAGCTTGGCCTCCTTGATGGCAGGGACGTACGAGCAGTACTTC.

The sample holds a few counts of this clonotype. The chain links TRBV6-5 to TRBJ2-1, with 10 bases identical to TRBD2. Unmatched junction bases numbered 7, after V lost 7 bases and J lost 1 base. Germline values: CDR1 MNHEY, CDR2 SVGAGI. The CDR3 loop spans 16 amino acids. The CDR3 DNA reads TGTGCCAGCACCCCCCCGGGACTAGCGTCCTACAATGAGCAGTTCTTC. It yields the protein CASTPPGLASYNEQFF.

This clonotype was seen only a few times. CDR3 in amino acids: CASSFGGPGEQYF. CDR3 in DNA: TGTGCCAGCAGTTTTGGGGGCCCGGGGGAGCAGTACTTC. The chain has TRBV12-3 or TRBV12-4 and TRBJ2-7, with D maybe TRBD1 (6 bases). The ends were cut back, 3 bases at V and 7 bases at J, with 13 bases in the middle. The CDR3 covers 13 residues.

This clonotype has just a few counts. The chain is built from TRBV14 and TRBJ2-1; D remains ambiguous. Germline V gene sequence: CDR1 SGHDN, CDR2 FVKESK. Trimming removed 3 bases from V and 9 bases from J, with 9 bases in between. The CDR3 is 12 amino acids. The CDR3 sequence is CASSHERSEQFF. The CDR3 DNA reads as TGTGCCAGCAGCCATGAACGTAGTGAGCAGTTCTTC. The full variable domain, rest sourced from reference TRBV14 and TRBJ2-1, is EAGVTQFPSHSVIEKGQTVTLRCDPISGHDNLYWYRRVMGKEIKFLLHFVKESKQDESGMPNNRFLAERTGGTYSTLKVQPAELEDSGVYFCASSHERSEQFFGPGTRLTVL.

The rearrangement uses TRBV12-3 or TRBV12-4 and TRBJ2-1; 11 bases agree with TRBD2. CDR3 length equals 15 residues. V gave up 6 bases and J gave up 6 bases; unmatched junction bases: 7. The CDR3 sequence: CASSWLAGGGNEQFF. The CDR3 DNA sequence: TGTGCCAGCAGCTGGCTAGCGGGAGGAGGCAATGAGCAGTTCTTC.